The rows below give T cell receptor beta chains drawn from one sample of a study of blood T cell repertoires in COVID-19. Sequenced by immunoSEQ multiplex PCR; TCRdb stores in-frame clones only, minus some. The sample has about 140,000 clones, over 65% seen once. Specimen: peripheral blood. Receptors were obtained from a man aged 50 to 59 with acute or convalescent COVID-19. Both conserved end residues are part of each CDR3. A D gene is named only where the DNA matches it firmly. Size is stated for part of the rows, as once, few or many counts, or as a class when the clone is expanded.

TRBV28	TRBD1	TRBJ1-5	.	TGTGCCAGCAGAGCCTCTCGGGACAGGGGGAGAGGAGTTAGCAATCAGCCCCAGCATTTT	CASRASRDRGRGVSNQPQHF
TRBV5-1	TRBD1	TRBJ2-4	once	TGCGCCAGCAGCTTGGCCGGAGGACAGGGAGGAAACATTCAGTACTTC	CASSLAGGQGGNIQYF
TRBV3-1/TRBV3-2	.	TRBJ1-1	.	TGTGCCAGCAGCCTAGCGGGGGGCACTGAAGCTTTCTTT	CASSLAGGTEAFF
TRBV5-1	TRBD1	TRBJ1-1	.	TGCGCCAGCAGCCCCTACAGGGGGTACGGTGAAGCTTTCTTT	CASSPYRGYGEAFF
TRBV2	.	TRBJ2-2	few	TGTGCCATCACCGGGGTGAACACCGGGGAGCTGTTTTTT	CAITGVNTGELFF
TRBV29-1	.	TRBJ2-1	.	TGCAGCGCCAAAGAGAGGGAAAGCCTTTCCTACAATGAGCAGTTCTTC	CSAKERESLSYNEQFF
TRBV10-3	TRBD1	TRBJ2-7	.	TGTGCCATCGCCGGGACAGGGACGGGGGAGCAGTACTTC	CAIAGTGTGEQYF
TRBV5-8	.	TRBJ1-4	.	TGTGCCAGCAGCGGGACGGGGGGATCAGCAACTAATGAAAAACTGTTTTTT	CASSGTGGSATNEKLFF
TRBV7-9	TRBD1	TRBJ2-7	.	TGTGCCAGCAGTAATCGGGACAGGGCCGGCGAGCAGTACTTC	CASSNRDRAGEQYF
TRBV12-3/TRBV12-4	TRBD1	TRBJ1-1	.	TGTGCCAGCATAGCCGACAGGGGCACTGAAGCTTTCTTT	CASIADRGTEAFF
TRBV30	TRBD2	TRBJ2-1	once	TGTGCCTGGAGAAGTCCTAGCGGGGCCTACAATGAGCAGTTCTTC	CAWRSPSGAYNEQFF
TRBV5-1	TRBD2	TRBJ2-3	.	TGCGCCAGCAGCACCCTTAGCGGGGGTAGCACAGATACGCAGTATTTT	CASSTLSGGSTDTQYF
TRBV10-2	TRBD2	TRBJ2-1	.	TGCGCCAGCAGTGCTACTAGCGGGGGGGGCGCAGGGCCCTACAATGAGCAGTTCTTC	CASSATSGGGAGPYNEQFF
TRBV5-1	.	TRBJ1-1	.	TGCGCCAGCAGCTTAACGGACACTCACACTGAAGCTTTCTTT	CASSLTDTHTEAFF
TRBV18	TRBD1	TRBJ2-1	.	TGTGCCAGCTCACCTCCATCCACAGGGGGCTACAATGAGCAGTTCTTC	CASSPPSTGGYNEQFF
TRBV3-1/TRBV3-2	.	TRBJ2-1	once	TGTGCCAGCAGCCAAATAGGGGGACAAAATGAGCAGTTCTTC	CASSQIGGQNEQFF
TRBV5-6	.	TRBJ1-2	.	TGTGCCAGCAGCTTGCAGGAGGGATATGGCTACACCTTC	CASSLQEGYGYTF
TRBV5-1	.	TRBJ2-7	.	TGCGCCAGCAGCTTGGACAGGGCCAACGAGCAGTACTTC	CASSLDRANEQYF
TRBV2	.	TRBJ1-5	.	TGTGCCAGCAGCAGACAGGTGGGCAATCAGCCCCAGCATTTT	CASSRQVGNQPQHF
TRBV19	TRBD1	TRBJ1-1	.	TGTGCCAGTAGGACACAGGGACAGCCGAACACTGAAGCTTTCTTT	CASRTQGQPNTEAFF